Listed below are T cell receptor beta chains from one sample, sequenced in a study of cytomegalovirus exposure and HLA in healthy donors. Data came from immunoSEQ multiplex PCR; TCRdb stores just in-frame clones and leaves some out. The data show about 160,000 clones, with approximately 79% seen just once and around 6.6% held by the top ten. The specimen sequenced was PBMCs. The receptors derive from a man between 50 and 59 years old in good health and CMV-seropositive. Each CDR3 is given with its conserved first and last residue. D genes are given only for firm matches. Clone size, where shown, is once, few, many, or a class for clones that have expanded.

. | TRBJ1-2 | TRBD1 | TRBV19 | CASAGTAYGYTF | TGTGCCAGCGCCGGGACAGCATATGGCTACACCTTC
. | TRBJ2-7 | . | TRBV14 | CASSLGSEQYF | TGTGCCAGCAGCCTAGGGAGCGAGCAGTACTTC
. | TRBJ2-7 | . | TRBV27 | CASSSRDIDYEQYF | TGTGCCAGCAGTTCCAGGGACATCGACTACGAGCAGTACTTC
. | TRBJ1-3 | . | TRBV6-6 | CASTPEGPFSGNTIYF | TGTGCCAGCACCCCGGAGGGCCCTTTCTCTGGAAACACCATATATTTT
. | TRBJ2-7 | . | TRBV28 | CASSLYRAAAEQYF | TGTGCCAGCAGTTTATACAGGGCCGCCGCCGAGCAGTACTTC
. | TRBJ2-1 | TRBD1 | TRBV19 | CASSIKVGQGVNEQFF | TGTGCCAGTAGTATAAAGGTCGGGCAGGGGGTTAATGAGCAGTTCTTC
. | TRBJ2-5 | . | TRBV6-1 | CASSVARRETQYF | TGTGCCAGCAGTGTCGCTAGGAGGGAGACCCAGTACTTC
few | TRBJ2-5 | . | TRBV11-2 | CASSFGGGRQETQYF | TGTGCCAGCAGCTTCGGCGGAGGGCGCCAAGAGACCCAGTACTTC
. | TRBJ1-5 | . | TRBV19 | CASSIRGAGNQPQHF | TGTGCCAGTAGTATTCGGGGGGCTGGCAATCAGCCCCAGCATTTT
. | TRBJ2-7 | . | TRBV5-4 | CASSLDVTRSAYEQYF | TGTGCCAGCAGCTTGGATGTAACGCGTTCGGCCTACGAGCAGTACTTC
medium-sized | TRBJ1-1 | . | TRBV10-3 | CAISESGERGITEAFF | TGTGCCATCAGTGAATCAGGGGAACGTGGAATCACTGAAGCTTTCTTT
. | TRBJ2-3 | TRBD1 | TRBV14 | CASSQVQGARGTDTQYF | TGTGCCAGCAGCCAGGTACAGGGGGCACGTGGCACAGATACGCAGTATTTT
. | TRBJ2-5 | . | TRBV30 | CAWSLGGDLKTQYF | TGTGCCTGGAGTCTTGGAGGGGATTTGAAGACCCAGTACTTC
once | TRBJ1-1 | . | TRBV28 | CASRLQGSTEAFF | TGTGCCAGCAGATTACAGGGCTCCACTGAAGCTTTCTTT
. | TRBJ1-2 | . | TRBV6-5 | CASSYTPGLGYTF | TGTGCCAGCAGTTACACGCCAGGCCTAGGCTACACCTTC
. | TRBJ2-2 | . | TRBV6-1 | CASSEGVGSSGAGELFF | TGTGCCAGCAGTGAAGGTGTGGGTAGCTCAGGGGCCGGGGAGCTGTTTTTT
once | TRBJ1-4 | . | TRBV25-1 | CADNSRGGTNEKLFF | TGTGCCGATAATTCGAGGGGGGGCACTAATGAAAAACTGTTTTTT
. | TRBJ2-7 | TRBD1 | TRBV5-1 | CASSRDSYEQYF | TGCGCCAGCAGCCGGGACAGCTACGAGCAGTACTTC
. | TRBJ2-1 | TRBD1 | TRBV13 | CASRKGTANNEQFF | TGTGCCAGCAGAAAAGGGACAGCCAACAATGAGCAGTTCTTC
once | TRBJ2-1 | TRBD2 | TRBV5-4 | CASSLDAGDYNEQFF | TGTGCCAGCAGCTTGGATGCGGGGGACTACAATGAGCAGTTCTTC
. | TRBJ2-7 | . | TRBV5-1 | CASSLGQSYEQYF | TGCGCCAGCAGCTTGGGACAGTCCTACGAGCAGTACTTC
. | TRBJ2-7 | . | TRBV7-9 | CSSSLGAGLDYEQYF | TGTTCCAGCAGCTTAGGGGCAGGGCTTGACTACGAGCAGTACTTC
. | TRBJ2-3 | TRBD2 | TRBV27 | CASSLGGGKDTQYF | TGTGCCAGCAGTTTAGGCGGGGGAAAAGATACGCAGTATTTT
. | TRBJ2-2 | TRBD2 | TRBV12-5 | CASGTTSGRNTGELFF | TGTGCTAGTGGTACGACTAGCGGGAGAAACACCGGGGAGCTGTTTTTT
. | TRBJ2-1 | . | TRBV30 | CAWSLGGFEQFF | TGTGCCTGGAGTCTTGGTGGCTTTGAGCAGTTCTTC
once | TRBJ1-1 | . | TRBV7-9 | CASSLDQGLNTEAFF | TGTGCCAGCAGCTTAGATCAGGGATTGAACACTGAAGCTTTCTTT
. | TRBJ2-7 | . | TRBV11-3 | CASSPRQAGVSEQYF | TGTGCCAGCAGCCCCAGACAGGCGGGGGTGTCCGAGCAGTACTTC
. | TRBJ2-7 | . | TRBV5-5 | CASSPPTGPYEQYF | TGTGCCAGCAGCCCCCCTACAGGCCCCTACGAGCAGTACTTC
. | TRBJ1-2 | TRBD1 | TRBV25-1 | CASSEFTGTGYGYTF | TGTGCCAGCAGTGAGTTCACCGGGACAGGCTATGGCTACACCTTC
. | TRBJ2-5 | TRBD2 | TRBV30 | CAWKDRLAGETQYF | TGTGCCTGGAAAGATCGACTAGCGGGAGAGACCCAGTACTTC
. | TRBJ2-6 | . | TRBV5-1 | CASSEQGAGANVLTF | TGCGCCAGCAGCGAACAGGGTGCTGGGGCCAACGTCCTGACTTTC
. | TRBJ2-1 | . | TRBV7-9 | CASSLGRDITYNEQFF | TGTGCCAGCAGCTTGGGTCGGGACATCACCTACAATGAGCAGTTCTTC
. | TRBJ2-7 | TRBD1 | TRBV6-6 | CASSSRTGGTYEQYF | TGTGCCAGCAGTTCCCGAACAGGGGGTACGTACGAGCAGTACTTC
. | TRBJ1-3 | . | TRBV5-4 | CASSPKPSGNTIYF | TGTGCCAGCAGCCCAAAGCCCTCTGGAAACACCATATATTTT
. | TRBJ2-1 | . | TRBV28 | CASSSGAPYEQFF | TGTGCCAGCAGTTCAGGGGCCCCCTATGAGCAGTTCTTC
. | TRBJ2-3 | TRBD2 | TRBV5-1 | CASSVTSGTDTQYF | TGCGCCAGCAGCGTGACTAGCGGCACAGATACGCAGTATTTT
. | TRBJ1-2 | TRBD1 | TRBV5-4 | CASSLPGTGDGYTF | TGTGCCAGCAGCTTGCCCGGGACAGGGGATGGCTACACCTTC
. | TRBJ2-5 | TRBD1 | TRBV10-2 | CASSESRDRGRRETQYF | TGCGCCAGCAGTGAGTCTAGGGACAGGGGGCGCAGGGAGACCCAGTACTTC
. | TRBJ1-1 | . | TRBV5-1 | CASSEDSFAWAFF | TGCGCCAGCAGCGAGGACAGCTTCGCTTGGGCTTTCTTT
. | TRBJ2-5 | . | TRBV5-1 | CASSGEGLETQYF | TGCGCCAGCAGTGGTGAGGGTTTGGAGACCCAGTACTTC
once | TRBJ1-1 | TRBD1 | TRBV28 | CASSLGAGGTDTEAFF | TGTGCCAGCAGTTTAGGGGCAGGGGGGACTGACACTGAAGCTTTCTTT
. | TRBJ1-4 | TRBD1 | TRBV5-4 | CASSLYRGGEKLFF | TGTGCCAGCAGCTTGTACAGGGGAGGCGAAAAACTGTTTTTT
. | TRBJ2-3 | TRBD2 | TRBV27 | CASSPSGAGGSDTQYF | TGTGCCAGCAGTCCTTCCGGAGCGGGAGGCTCAGATACGCAGTATTTT
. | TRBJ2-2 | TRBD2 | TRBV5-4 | CASSFGGRAGTGELFF | TGTGCCAGCAGCTTCGGCGGGAGGGCGGGCACCGGGGAGCTGTTTTTT
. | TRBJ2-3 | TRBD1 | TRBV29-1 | CSVDKTGLTDTQYF | TGCAGCGTTGACAAGACAGGGCTTACAGATACGCAGTATTTT
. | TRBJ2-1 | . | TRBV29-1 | CSVVGGSYNEQFF | TGCAGCGTTGTCGGGGGCTCCTACAATGAGCAGTTCTTC
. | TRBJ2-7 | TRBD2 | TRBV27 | CASSPPGGRAHEQYF | TGTGCCAGCAGTCCCCCGGGCGGGAGGGCCCACGAGCAGTACTTC
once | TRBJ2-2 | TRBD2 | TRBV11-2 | CASSREVGTGELFF | TGTGCCAGCAGCCGGGAGGTCGGCACCGGGGAGCTGTTTTTT
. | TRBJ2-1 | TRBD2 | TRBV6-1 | CASSERGLAGPYNEQFF | TGTGCCAGCAGTGAAAGGGGACTAGCGGGCCCATACAATGAGCAGTTCTTC
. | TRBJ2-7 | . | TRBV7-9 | CASSHDSEFYEQYF | TGTGCCAGCAGCCATGACAGCGAGTTCTACGAGCAGTACTTC
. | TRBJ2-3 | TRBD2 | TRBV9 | CASSAQGRGGTDTQYF | TGTGCCAGCAGCGCTCAGGGCCGGGGGGGAACAGATACGCAGTATTTT
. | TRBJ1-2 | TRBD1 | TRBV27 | CASSSRTGSYGYTF | TGTGCCAGCAGTTCGAGGACAGGAAGCTATGGCTACACCTTC
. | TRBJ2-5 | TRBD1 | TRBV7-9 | CASSPTGVETQYF | TGTGCCAGCAGCCCGACAGGGGTGGAGACCCAGTACTTC